The rows below give T cell receptor beta chains drawn from one sample of a study of T cell repertoires in cytomegalovirus infection. TCRdb re-analysed the reads in MiXCR, keeping a single row per CDR3 protein. The sample consists of a few hundred thousand distinct CDR3 sequences, more than 8% of them appearing once. The sequenced sample was PBMCs. These receptors were taken from a human donor in good health (CMV status not recorded). Some clones in this sample may be carry-over from other donors' samples. Both conserved end residues are trimmed from each CDR3.

j_call: TRBJ2-2; v_call: TRBV20-1; cdr3_aa: SAKAYFTGELF
j_call: TRBJ2-7; v_call: TRBV6-2/TRBV6-3; cdr3_aa: ASGEYRTGHEQY
j_call: TRBJ2-1; v_call: TRBV7-8; cdr3_aa: ASRSTNQKTGEQF
j_call: TRBJ2-1; v_call: TRBV6-2/TRBV6-3; cdr3_aa: ASRRGGMGEQF
j_call: TRBJ2-3; v_call: TRBV12-3/TRBV12-4; cdr3_aa: ASSLLAGPADTQY
j_call: TRBJ1-5; v_call: TRBV10-1; cdr3_aa: ATGAGDSNQPQH
j_call: TRBJ2-1; v_call: TRBV14; cdr3_aa: ASSQDFAGFGRTRADEQF
j_call: TRBJ2-3; v_call: TRBV2; cdr3_aa: ASMIPGQGATDTQY
j_call: TRBJ2-1; v_call: TRBV7-2; cdr3_aa: ASSLVAGGYNEQF
j_call: TRBJ1-2; v_call: TRBV7-2; cdr3_aa: ASSLGEPHT
j_call: NA; v_call: TRBV7-2; cdr3_aa: ASSLSGPSILNQPQY
j_call: TRBJ1-5; v_call: TRBV6-2/TRBV6-3; cdr3_aa: ASSYPTGQTSNQPQH
j_call: TRBJ1-6; v_call: TRBV7-9; cdr3_aa: ASTRGQENSPLH
j_call: TRBJ2-1; v_call: TRBV10-3; cdr3_aa: AISESIGGPSSYNEQF
j_call: TRBJ1-1; v_call: TRBV19; cdr3_aa: AVGDGMNTEAF
j_call: TRBJ1-5; v_call: TRBV6-6; cdr3_aa: ASSYTGGRHQPQH
j_call: TRBJ2-3; v_call: TRBV7-2; cdr3_aa: ASSFWDREEDTQY
j_call: TRBJ2-1; v_call: TRBV11-2; cdr3_aa: ASSLGGQPIREQF
j_call: TRBJ1-1; v_call: TRBV7-2; cdr3_aa: ASSLYGANTEAF
j_call: TRBJ2-3; v_call: TRBV28; cdr3_aa: ASSLRGSGTDTQY
j_call: TRBJ2-1; v_call: TRBV12-3/TRBV12-4; cdr3_aa: ASMGQGAYNEQF
j_call: TRBJ1-3; v_call: TRBV7-9; cdr3_aa: ASSFLGVDGNTIY
j_call: TRBJ1-2; v_call: TRBV10-3; cdr3_aa: AISGSEGSYGYT
j_call: TRBJ1-2; v_call: TRBV7-2; cdr3_aa: ASSSRDSLPGGGYT
j_call: TRBJ2-3; v_call: TRBV9; cdr3_aa: ASSVSGHEGTQY
j_call: TRBJ2-3; v_call: TRBV4-1; cdr3_aa: ASSQEVSTDTQY
j_call: TRBJ2-7; v_call: TRBV5-4; cdr3_aa: ASSWATGYEQY